The 29 T cell receptor beta chains presented below share a single source sample, sequenced in a study of response to subunit inactivated influenza vaccine. TCRdb reprocessed the RT-PCR reads with MiXCR, giving one entry per CDR3 protein. The sample carries about 240,000 distinct CDR3 sequences, more than 10% recorded once. Sample: non-naive T cells sorted from PBMCs, taken less than 15 days before vaccination. Source of these receptors: a man in his fifties or sixties who received an inactivated influenza vaccine.

V is TRBV20-1 and J is TRBJ2-7, with 8 bases that match TRBD1. Germline assignment: CDR1 DFQATT and CDR2 SNEGSKA (reference sequence). This CDR3 is 19 amino acids long. Trimming removed 0 bases from V and 3 bases from J; junction bases left unmatched: 19. The CDR3 sequence is CSARDLPQGVGPILYEQYF. Here the CDR3 DNA reads TGCAGTGCTAGAGATCTCCCACAGGGGGTGGGCCCCATCCTCTACGAGCAGTACTTC.

This chain joins TRBV7-2 and TRBJ2-2; 7 nucleotides line up with TRBD1. The CDR3 runs to 14 residues. V lost 5 bases and J lost 4; bases outside the gene matches: 4. Looked up from germline, CDR1 is SGHTA and CDR2 is FQGNSA. The CDR3 DNA is TGTGCCAGCAGCATAGGGGGCTTCACCGGGGAGCTGTTTTTT. This encodes CASSIGGFTGELFF.

This clonotype was seen a few times. V gene TRBV6-1 combines with J gene TRBJ1-5; 7 bases line up with TRBD1. This CDR3 comprises 14 residues. V shed 1 base and J 6 bases; nucleotides not matched to a gene: 3. The germline V gene has CDR1 MNHNS and CDR2 SASEGT. CDR3 region: CASSEGPGGQPQHF. Written as DNA, the CDR3 is TGTGCCAGCAGTGAAGGGCCAGGGGGTCAGCCCCAGCATTTT.

This clonotype has only a few counts. The J gene is TRBJ2-7, the V gene TRBV28; D perhaps matches TRBD1 (6 bases). Germline V lookup: CDR1 MDHEN, CDR2 SYDVKM. This CDR3 region has 12 residues. V was clipped by 7 bases and J by 2 bases, with 9 bases between them. CDR3 DNA: TGTGCCAGCACCCAGGGGCCCTACGAGCAGTACTTC. The encoded protein is CASTQGPYEQYF.

This clonotype came up many times. V usage is TRBV11-2 and J usage is TRBJ1-5; no clear D. Germline loops: CDR1 SGHAT, CDR2 FQNNGV. Trimming shortened V by 5 bases and J by 4 bases, and 6 bases separated the two germline ends. The CDR3 extends over 12 amino acids. CDR3 bases: TGTGCCAGCAGCGCCCATAATCAGCCCCAGCATTTT. It encodes CASSAHNQPQHF.

This clonotype was counted a few times. The chain recombines TRBV12-3 or TRBV12-4 with TRBJ1-5, with D maybe TRBD1 (5 bases). The CDR3 length is 16 residues. Trimming took 4 bases from V and 7 from J, leaving 20 bases between them. CDR3: CASSSKIQGRIQPQHF. The CDR3 region has the DNA TGTGCCAGCAGTTCAAAAATTCAGGGCCGCATCCAGCCCCAGCATTTT.

This clonotype was found many times. J is TRBJ2-5 and V is TRBV9, with 8 bases identical to TRBD2. Trimming removed 0 bases from V and 4 bases from J; junction bases left unmatched: 8. CDR3 size: 16 residues. Germline CDR1 is SGDLS and CDR2 is YYNGEE. The CDR3 is CASSVGPRGGRETQYF. The CDR3 DNA is TGTGCCAGCAGCGTAGGACCCCGGGGGGGGAGAGAGACCCAGTACTTC.

This clonotype was detected a few times. V usage is TRBV2 and J usage is TRBJ1-5, with TRBD1 as a possible D gene (6 bases). Germline-derived CDR1 and CDR2 are SNHLY and FYNNEI. The V end was cut by 5 bases, the J end by 0 bases, with 14 bases between. This CDR3 region has 16 residues. The CDR3 here is CASSFYQGYSNQPQHF. The CDR3 DNA reads as TGTGCCAGCAGTTTCTATCAGGGGTATAGCAATCAGCCCCAGCATTTT.

The chain couples TRBV3-1 to TRBJ2-5; 7 bases match TRBD2. The junction had 7 bases not matched to a gene; V was cut back by 3 bases and J by 0 bases. The CDR3 covers 16 residues. The germline V gene encodes CDR1 LGHDT and CDR2 YNNKEL (reference sequence). CDR3 in amino acids: CASSQVLARYQETQYF. The CDR3 DNA is TGTGCCAGCAGCCAGGTACTAGCGAGGTACCAAGAGACCCAGTACTTC.

The chain carries TRBV12-3 or TRBV12-4 and TRBJ2-5; unclear D gene. This CDR3 region has 14 residues. Trimming cost V 1 base and J 0 bases, with 6 bases left between them. The CDR3 bases are TGTGCCAGCAGTTTAGTCGAGTACCAAGAGACCCAGTACTTC. Residues: CASSLVEYQETQYF.

The CDR3 DNA is TGTGCCAGCAGCTTAAACCAGGGATACACCGGGGAGCTGTTTTTT. Translating it yields CASSLNQGYTGELFF. The chain carries TRBV7-2 and TRBJ2-2; possible D gene TRBD1, 5 bases. The CDR3 extends over 15 amino acids. Germline V gives CDR1 SGHTA, CDR2 FQGNSA. V was pared by 2 bases and J by 3 bases, with 10 bases between. Looking up the rest from reference TRBV7-2 and TRBJ2-2 gives the full variable domain: GAGVSQSPSNKVTEKGKDVELRCDPISGHTALYWYRQSLGQGLEFLIYFQGNSAPDKSGLPSDRFSAERTGGSVSTLTIQRTQQEDSAVYLCASSLNQGYTGELFFGEGSRLTVL.

This clonotype was counted between two and nine times. The V gene is TRBV7-2, the J gene TRBJ1-4; D is perhaps TRBD1 (6 bases). V lost 5 bases, J lost 0 bases, and 13 bases lay in between. There are 16 residues in the CDR3. Germline V CDR1 and CDR2: SGHTA, FQGNSA. The CDR3 protein is CASSTLAGATNEKLFF. The CDR3 DNA reads as TGTGCCAGCAGCACATTGGCAGGGGCAACTAATGAAAAACTGTTTTTT.

This clonotype was picked up many times. J is TRBJ1-3 and V is TRBV5-1; D is perhaps TRBD1 (5 bases). Trimming cost V 0 bases and J 4 bases, with 11 bases left between them. The CDR3 is 15 residues long. Germline V lookup: CDR1 SGHRS, CDR2 YFSETQ. The CDR3 DNA sequence: TGCGCCAGCAGCTTGGCCGGGACCGCCGGAAACACCATATATTTT. Amino acids: CASSLAGTAGNTIYF. Using reference TRBV5-1 and TRBJ1-3 for the parts outside the CDR3, the full variable domain is KAGVTQTPRYLIKTRGQQVTLSCSPISGHRSVSWYQQTPGQGLQFLFEYFSETQRNKGNFPGRFSGRQFSNSRSEMNVSTLELGDSALYLCASSLAGTAGNTIYFGEGSWLTVV.

This clonotype was counted between two and nine times. The chain combines TRBV5-1 with TRBJ2-3; 15 bases map to TRBD2. This CDR3 contains 19 residues. V shed 4 bases, J shed 3 bases, and the junction held 12 bases outside the gene matches. CDR1 SGHRS and CDR2 YFSETQ come from the germline V gene. This chain's CDR3 is CASSRGLPGLAGGTDTQYF. As DNA, the CDR3 is TGCGCCAGCAGCCGGGGGCTTCCGGGACTAGCGGGAGGAACAGATACGCAGTATTTT. The full variable domain, in which reference TRBV5-1 and TRBJ2-3 provide the parts outside the CDR3, is KAGVTQTPRYLIKTRGQQVTLSCSPISGHRSVSWYQQTPGQGLQFLFEYFSETQRNKGNFPGRFSGRQFSNSRSEMNVSTLELGDSALYLCASSRGLPGLAGGTDTQYFGPGTRLTVL.

The chain joins TRBV11-3 to TRBJ1-1, with D maybe TRBD1 (5 bases). V was clipped by 5 bases and J by 3 bases, with 13 bases between them. Per the germline V gene, CDR1 is SGHNT and CDR2 is YENEEA. This CDR3 spans 14 amino acids. CDR3 sequence: CASSKALGDTEAFF. CDR3 in DNA: TGTGCCAGCAGCAAGGCCCTGGGGGACACTGAAGCTTTCTTT.

CDR3 DNA sequence: TGTGCCAGCAGCCCCGCAAGCCCCGGGGAGCTGTTTTTT. It is translated as CASSPASPGELFF. This chain uses TRBV7-2 with TRBJ2-2; D remains ambiguous. Trimming cost V 5 bases and J 6 bases, with 10 bases left between them. Germline assignment: CDR1 SGHTA and CDR2 FQGNSA. This CDR3 spans 13 amino acids.

This clonotype was seen at least ten times. The chain employs TRBV9 and TRBJ2-1; tentatively, D is TRBD1 (5 bases). V shed 5 bases and J shed 8 bases, with 11 bases lying between them. The CDR3 has 12 amino acids. Germline CDR1 is SGDLS and CDR2 is YYNGEE. The CDR3 loop reads CASRQVFDEQFF. In DNA form, the CDR3 reads TGTGCCAGCAGACAGGTATTTGATGAGCAGTTCTTC. The entire variable domain, with the rest obtained from reference TRBV9 and TRBJ2-1, is as follows: DSGVTQTPKHLITATGQRVTLRCSPRSGDLSVYWYQQSLDQGLQFLIQYYNGEERAKGNILERFSAQQFPDLHSELNLSSLELGDSALYFCASRQVFDEQFFGPGTRLTVL.

This sequence joins TRBV6-4 and TRBJ2-1, with 11 bases lining up with TRBD1. Per the germline V gene, CDR1 is MRHNA and CDR2 is SNTAGT. The CDR3 covers 15 residues. Trimming at V came to 3 bases and at J to 6 bases, leaving 4 bases not matched to a gene. The CDR3 protein is CASSERGQGVNEQFF. In nucleotides, the CDR3 is TGTGCCAGCAGTGAACGGGGACAGGGGGTCAATGAGCAGTTCTTC.

The chain has TRBV24-1 and TRBJ1-5, with D possibly matching TRBD1 (5 bases). The CDR3 spans 16 residues. The germline CDR1 and CDR2 sequences are KGHDR and SFDVKD. V was pared by 2 bases and J by 0 bases, with 10 bases between. The CDR3 region is CATSDSAGLSNQPQHF. The CDR3 DNA reads as TGTGCCACCAGTGATTCTGCAGGGCTTAGCAATCAGCCCCAGCATTTT.

The chain uses TRBV6-2 or TRBV6-3 and TRBJ2-4; D is undetermined. CDR1 MNHEY and CDR2 SVGEGT come from the germline V gene. This CDR3 is built from 16 residues. Deletions cut 2 bases from V and 0 bases from J, with 11 bases between. As DNA, the CDR3 is TGTGCCAGCAGTTACCCCGGCGGTCTAGCCAAAAACATTCAGTACTTC. Its translation: CASSYPGGLAKNIQYF.

This clonotype was found a few times. The chain uses TRBV9 and TRBJ2-7; the D gene is possibly TRBD1 (6 bases). The CDR3 runs to 13 residues. Germline assignment: CDR1 SGDLS and CDR2 YYNGEE. The V end was cut by 3 bases, the J end by 1 base, with 8 bases between. The CDR3 bases are TGTGCCAGCAGCGAAACAGGGTCCTACGAGCAGTACTTC. Its protein is CASSETGSYEQYF.

CDR3 coding DNA: TGTGCCAGCTGTTTCGACAGGGAGGGAAACACCATATATTTT. The encoded protein is CASCFDREGNTIYF. This chain joins TRBV5-6 and TRBJ1-3, with TRBD1 matching 7 bases. Germline V CDR1 and CDR2: SGHDT, YYEEEE. V lost 7 bases to trimming and J lost 4 bases; unmatched junction nucleotides: 8. The CDR3 consists of 14 residues.

There are many counts of this clonotype. The chain recombines TRBV4-2 with TRBJ1-5, with a weak D call TRBD1 (5 bases). This CDR3 is built from 15 residues. V was trimmed by 0 bases and J by 3 bases, leaving 9 bases between them. Per the germline V gene, CDR1 is LGHNA and CDR2 is YNFKEQ. The DNA of the CDR3 is TGTGCCAGCAGCCAAGAGGTAGGGGTCAATCAGCCCCAGCATTTT. It encodes CASSQEVGVNQPQHF.

The chain recombines TRBV5-6 with TRBJ2-3; D remains unclear. Germline CDR1 SGHDT, CDR2 YYEEEE. The CDR3 runs 13 residues. Trimming took off 1 base at V and 3 bases at J, with 6 bases between the two ends. The CDR3: CASSLKGTDTQYF. The CDR3 DNA follows: TGTGCCAGCAGCTTGAAAGGAACAGATACGCAGTATTTT.

The chain couples TRBV7-9 to TRBJ1-1, with 7 nucleotides matching TRBD1. Unmatched junction bases numbered 5, after V lost 0 bases and J lost 4 bases. This CDR3 spans 15 amino acids. Germline lookup yields CDR1 SEHNR and CDR2 FQNEAQ (reference sequence). The chain's CDR3 is CASSLAVTGSTEAFF. Written as DNA, the CDR3 is TGTGCCAGCAGCTTAGCGGTGACAGGGTCCACTGAAGCTTTCTTT.

The table lists this clonotype with many counts. The chain joins TRBV7-9 to TRBJ1-2, with TRBD1 as a possible D gene (6 bases). The CDR3 runs to 14 residues. Germline loops: CDR1 SEHNR, CDR2 FQNEAQ (reference sequence). V dropped 5 bases and J dropped 4 bases, with 14 bases sitting between them. The CDR3 reads CASSMYRAVYGYTF. The CDR3, as DNA: TGTGCCAGCAGCATGTACAGGGCCGTCTATGGCTACACCTTC. The whole variable domain, remainder taken from reference TRBV7-9 and TRBJ1-2, is DTGVSQNPRHKITKRGQNVTFRCDPISEHNRLYWYRQTLGQGPEFLTYFQNEAQLEKSRLLSDRFSAERPKGSFSTLEIQRTEQGDSAMYLCASSMYRAVYGYTFGSGTRLTVV.

V is TRBV7-9 and J is TRBJ2-7; unclear D gene. V lost 6 bases to trimming and J lost 3 bases, with 12 bases between them. The CDR3 spans 13 residues. From germline, CDR1 is SEHNR and CDR2 FQNEAQ (reference sequence). This CDR3 is CASSRTNSYEQYF. DNA of the CDR3: TGTGCCAGCAGTCGAACTAACAGCTACGAGCAGTACTTC.

This clonotype was observed many times. J is TRBJ2-3 and V is TRBV29-1, with D unresolved. CDR3 size: 14 residues. The germline V gene has CDR1 SQVTM and CDR2 ANQGSEA. V was pared by 3 bases and J by 2 bases, with 12 bases between. CDR3 sequence reads: CSVDLMGNTDTQYF. CDR3 sequence (DNA): TGCAGCGTTGACTTAATGGGTAACACAGATACGCAGTATTTT.

The table lists this clonotype with a few counts. The chain uses TRBV9 and TRBJ2-7; maybe TRBD1 (6 bases). This CDR3 region has 15 residues. Trimming removed 0 bases at V and 1 base at J, with 11 bases between. CDR1 is SGDLS and CDR2 is YYNGEE in the germline V gene. The CDR3 bases are TGTGCCAGCAGCGTAGCTGGGACACTTTCCTACGAGCAGTACTTC. This encodes CASSVAGTLSYEQYF.